The clone carrying this TCR beta chain was seen only once. The germline V gene encodes CDR1 MDHEN and CDR2 SYDVKM. V was clipped by 8 bases and J by 6 bases; unmatched bases: 7. This CDR3 comprises 15 residues. The sample comes from a study of blood T cell repertoires in COVID-19. Study-level information: Whether acute or convalescent, the COVID-19 samples came from the United States, Italy and Spain.

Generated by immunoSEQ multiplex PCR, the TCRdb table keeps only in-frame clones and is missing some. Of 350,000 to 450,000 clones in the sample, more than 85% were seen once. This sequence was found in a woman between 40 and 55 years old who had been exposed to COVID-19. The chain joins TRBV28 to TRBJ2-1; 13 bases agree with TRBD2. Sequenced: PBMCs or T cells enriched from blood (not recorded which). As DNA, the CDR3 is TGTGCCAGCTTTCCCGGGACTAGCGGGGCCAATGAGCAGTTCTTC. This translates into CASFPGTSGANEQFF. Full variable domain (rest looked up from reference TRBV28 and TRBJ2-1): DVKVTQSSRYLVKRTGEKVFLECVQDMDHENMFWYRQDPGLGLRLIYFSYDVKMKEKGDIPEGYSVSREKKERFSLILESASTNQTSMYLCASFPGTSGANEQFFGPGTRLTVL.